This T cell receptor (beta chain) is drawn from a study of breast tumors, draining lymph nodes, adjacent tissues. Overall study results and limits: The data were judged consistent with most tumor T cells coming from lymph node and expanding in tumor.

Axillary draining lymph nodes of breast cancer patients supplied the node samples. This clonotype occurred many times. Its specificity is not known. The CDR3 is 16 amino acids. V shed 0 bases and J shed 3 bases, with 13 bases lying between them. Germline values: CDR1 SGDLS, CDR2 YYNGEE. TCRdb reprocessed the multiplex PCR reads with MiXCR, giving one entry per CDR3 protein. The sample records 150,000 to 250,000 distinct CDR3 sequences, around a third being singletons. Sequenced material: axillary lymph node tissue. This TCR was recovered from a female donor with breast cancer. Some clones in this sample may be carry-over from other donors' samples. This rearrangement joins TRBV9 to TRBJ2-1, with a tentative D call TRBD1 (6 bases). The CDR3 DNA reads TGTGCCAGCAGCGTAGGGGGGCAGGGTGGCTACAATGAGCAGTTCTTC. Amino acid sequence: CASSVGGQGGYNEQFF.